This T cell receptor (beta chain) was obtained from a study of cytomegalovirus exposure and HLA in healthy donors. Study results and caveats: It was 150 to 200 TCR beta chains that were listed as cytomegalovirus-associated.

Of note for this clone: Its antigen is as yet unknown.

Germline V gene data show CDR1 as WNHNN and CDR2 as SYGVQD (reference sequence). This CDR3 region has 12 residues. V lost 3 bases, J lost 8 bases, and 8 bases lay in between. Method: immunoSEQ multiplex PCR; TCRdb's copy keeps in-frame clones and lacks some. The sample has about 220,000 clones; roughly 89% are singletons. Source material: PBMCs. This TCR was recovered from a man younger than 35 in good health and CMV-seronegative. This chain joins TRBV10-1 and TRBJ2-1, with D unclear. The CDR3, as DNA: TGCGCCAGCAGTGACTACGCGTATGAGCAGTTCTTC. Protein sequence: CASSDYAYEQFF.